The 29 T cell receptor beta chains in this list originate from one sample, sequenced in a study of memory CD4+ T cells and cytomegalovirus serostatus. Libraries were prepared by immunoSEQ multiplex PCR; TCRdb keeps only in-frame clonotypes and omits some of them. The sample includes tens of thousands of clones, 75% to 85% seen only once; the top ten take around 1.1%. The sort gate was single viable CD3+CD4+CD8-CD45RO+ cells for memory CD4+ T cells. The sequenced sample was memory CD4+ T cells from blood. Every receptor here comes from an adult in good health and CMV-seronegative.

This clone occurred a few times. CDR3 DNA: TGTGCCAGCAGTTACTCCTCAGGGAAGCCCTACGAGCAGTACTTC. Its protein product is CASSYSSGKPYEQYF. This rearrangement joins TRBV6-5 to TRBJ2-7; D possibly corresponds to TRBD1 (5 bases). Trimming cost V 0 bases and J 2 bases, with 11 bases left between them. This CDR3 is built from 15 residues. Germline V gene lookup returns CDR1 MNHEY and CDR2 SVGAGI.

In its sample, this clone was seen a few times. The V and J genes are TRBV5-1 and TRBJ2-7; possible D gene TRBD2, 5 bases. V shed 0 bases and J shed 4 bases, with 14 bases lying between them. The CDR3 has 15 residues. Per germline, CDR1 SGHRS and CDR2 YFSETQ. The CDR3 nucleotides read TGCGCCAGCAGCTTGGCGGACTCTGCCTGGTACGAGCAGTACTTC. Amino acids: CASSLADSAWYEQYF.

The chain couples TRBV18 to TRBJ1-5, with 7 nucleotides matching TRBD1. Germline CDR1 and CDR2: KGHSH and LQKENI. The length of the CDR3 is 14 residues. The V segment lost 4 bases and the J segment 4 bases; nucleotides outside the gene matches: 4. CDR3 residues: CASSLLDRNQPQHF. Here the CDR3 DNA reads TGTGCCAGCTCACTACTGGACAGGAATCAGCCCCAGCATTTT.

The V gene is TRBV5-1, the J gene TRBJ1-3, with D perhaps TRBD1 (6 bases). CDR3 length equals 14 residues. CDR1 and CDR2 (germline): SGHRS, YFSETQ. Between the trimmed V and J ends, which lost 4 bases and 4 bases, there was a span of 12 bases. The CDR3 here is CASSPRTDGNTIYF. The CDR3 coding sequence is TGCGCCAGCAGCCCCCGGACAGACGGAAACACCATATATTTT.

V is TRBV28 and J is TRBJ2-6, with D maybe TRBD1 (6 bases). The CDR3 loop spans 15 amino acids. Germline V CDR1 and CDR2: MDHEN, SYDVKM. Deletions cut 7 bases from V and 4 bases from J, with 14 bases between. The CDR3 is CASKFQGTGANVLTF. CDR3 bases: TGTGCCAGCAAGTTTCAGGGGACCGGGGCCAACGTCCTGACTTTC.

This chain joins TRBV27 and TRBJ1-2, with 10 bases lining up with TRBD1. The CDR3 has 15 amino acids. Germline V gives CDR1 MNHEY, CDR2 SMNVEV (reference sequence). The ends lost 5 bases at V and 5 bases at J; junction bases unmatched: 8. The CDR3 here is CASSGQGGSSYGYTF. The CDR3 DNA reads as TGTGCCAGCAGTGGACAGGGGGGCTCCTCTTATGGCTACACCTTC.

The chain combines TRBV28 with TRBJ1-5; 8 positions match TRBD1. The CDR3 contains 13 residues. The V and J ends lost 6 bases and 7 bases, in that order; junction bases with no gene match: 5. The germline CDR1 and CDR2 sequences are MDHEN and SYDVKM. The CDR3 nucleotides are TGTGCCAGCAGGATACAGGGGGGGCAGCCCCAGCATTTT. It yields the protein CASRIQGGQPQHF. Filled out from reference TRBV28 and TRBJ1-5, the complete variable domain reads DVKVTQSSRYLVKRTGEKVFLECVQDMDHENMFWYRQDPGLGLRLIYFSYDVKMKEKGDIPEGYSVSREKKERFSLILESASTNQTSMYLCASRIQGGQPQHFGDGTRLSIL.

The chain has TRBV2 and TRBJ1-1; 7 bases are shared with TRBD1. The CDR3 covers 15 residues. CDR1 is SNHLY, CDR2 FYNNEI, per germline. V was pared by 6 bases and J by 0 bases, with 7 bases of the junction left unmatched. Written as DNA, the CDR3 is TGTGCCAGCAGGGGACAGAGTAAATTGAACACTGAAGCTTTCTTT. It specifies CASRGQSKLNTEAFF.

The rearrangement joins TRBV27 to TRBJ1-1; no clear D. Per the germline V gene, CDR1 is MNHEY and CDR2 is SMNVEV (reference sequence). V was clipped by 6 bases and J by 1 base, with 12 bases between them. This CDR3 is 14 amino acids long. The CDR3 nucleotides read TGTGCCAGCAGCCCCCCCGACGGGAACACTGAAGCTTTCTTT. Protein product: CASSPPDGNTEAFF.

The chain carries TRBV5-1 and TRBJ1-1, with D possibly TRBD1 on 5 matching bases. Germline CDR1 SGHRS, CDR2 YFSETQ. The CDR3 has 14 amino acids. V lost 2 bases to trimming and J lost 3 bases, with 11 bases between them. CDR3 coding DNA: TGCGCCAGCAGCTTCCAGGGATCGGACACTGAAGCTTTCTTT. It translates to CASSFQGSDTEAFF.

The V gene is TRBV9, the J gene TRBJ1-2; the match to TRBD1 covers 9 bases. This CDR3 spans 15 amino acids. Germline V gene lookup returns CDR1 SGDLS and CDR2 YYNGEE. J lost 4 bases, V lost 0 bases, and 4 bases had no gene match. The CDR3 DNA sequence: TGTGCCAGCAGCGTAGGGGGACAGGGCCTCTATGGCTACACCTTC. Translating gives CASSVGGQGLYGYTF.

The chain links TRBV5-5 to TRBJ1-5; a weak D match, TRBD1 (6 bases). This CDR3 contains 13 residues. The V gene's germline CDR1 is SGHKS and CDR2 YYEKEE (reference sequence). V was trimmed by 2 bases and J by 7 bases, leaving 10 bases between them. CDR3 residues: CASSFNREQPQHF. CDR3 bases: TGTGCCAGCAGCTTTAACAGGGAACAGCCCCAGCATTTT.

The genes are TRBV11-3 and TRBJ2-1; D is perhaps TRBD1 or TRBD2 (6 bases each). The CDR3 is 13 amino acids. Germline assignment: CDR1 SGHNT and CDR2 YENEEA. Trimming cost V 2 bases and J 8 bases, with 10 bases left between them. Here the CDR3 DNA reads TGTGCCAGCAGCTTACAGGGGAGGTATGAGCAGTTCTTC. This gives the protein CASSLQGRYEQFF.

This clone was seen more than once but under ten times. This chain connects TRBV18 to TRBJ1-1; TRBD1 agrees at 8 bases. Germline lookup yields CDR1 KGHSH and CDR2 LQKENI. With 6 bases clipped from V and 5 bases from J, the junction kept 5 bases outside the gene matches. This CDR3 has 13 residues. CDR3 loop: CASSTGDGTEAFF. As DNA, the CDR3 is TGTGCCAGCTCGACAGGGGATGGGACTGAAGCTTTCTTT.

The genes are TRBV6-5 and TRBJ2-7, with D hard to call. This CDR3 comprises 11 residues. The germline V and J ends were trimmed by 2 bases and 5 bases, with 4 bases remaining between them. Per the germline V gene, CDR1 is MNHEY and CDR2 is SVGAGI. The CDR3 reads CASSYRDEQYF. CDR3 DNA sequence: TGTGCCAGCAGTTACCGGGACGAGCAGTACTTC.

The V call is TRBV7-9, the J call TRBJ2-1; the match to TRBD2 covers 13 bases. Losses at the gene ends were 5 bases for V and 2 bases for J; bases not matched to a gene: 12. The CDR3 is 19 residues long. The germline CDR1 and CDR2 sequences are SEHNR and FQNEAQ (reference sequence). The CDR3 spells CASSPLRTSGRRTYNEQFF. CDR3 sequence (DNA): TGTGCCAGCAGCCCGCTTAGGACTAGCGGGAGACGGACCTACAATGAGCAGTTCTTC.

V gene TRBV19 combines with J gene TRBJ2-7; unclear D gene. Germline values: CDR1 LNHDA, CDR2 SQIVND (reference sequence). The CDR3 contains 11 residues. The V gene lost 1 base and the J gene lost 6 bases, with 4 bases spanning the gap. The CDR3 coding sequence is TGTGCCAGTAGTATAGCTGGCGAGCAGTACTTC. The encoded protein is CASSIAGEQYF.

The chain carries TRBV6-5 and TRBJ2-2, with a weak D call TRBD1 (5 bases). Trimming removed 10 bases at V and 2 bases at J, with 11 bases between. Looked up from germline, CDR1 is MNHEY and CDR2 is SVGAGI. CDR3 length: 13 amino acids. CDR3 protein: CATLGVNTGELFF. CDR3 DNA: TGTGCCACCCTAGGGGTAAACACCGGGGAGCTGTTTTTT.

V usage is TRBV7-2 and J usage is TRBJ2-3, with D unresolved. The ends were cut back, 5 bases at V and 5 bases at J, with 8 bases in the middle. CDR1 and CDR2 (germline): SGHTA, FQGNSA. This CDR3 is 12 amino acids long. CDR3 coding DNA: TGTGCCAGCAGCCTCAGACGAGATACGCAGTATTTT. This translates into CASSLRRDTQYF. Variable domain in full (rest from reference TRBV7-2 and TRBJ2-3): GAGVSQSPSNKVTEKGKDVELRCDPISGHTALYWYRQSLGQGLEFLIYFQGNSAPDKSGLPSDRFSAERTGGSVSTLTIQRTQQEDSAVYLCASSLRRDTQYFGPGTRLTVL.

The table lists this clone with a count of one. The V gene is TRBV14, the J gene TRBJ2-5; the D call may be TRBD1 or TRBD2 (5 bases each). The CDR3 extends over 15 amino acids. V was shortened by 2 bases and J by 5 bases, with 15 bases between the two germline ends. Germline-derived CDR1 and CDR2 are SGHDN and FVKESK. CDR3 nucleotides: TGTGCCAGCAGCCAATGGGGGACCCAAAGGGAGACCCAGTACTTC. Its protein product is CASSQWGTQRETQYF.

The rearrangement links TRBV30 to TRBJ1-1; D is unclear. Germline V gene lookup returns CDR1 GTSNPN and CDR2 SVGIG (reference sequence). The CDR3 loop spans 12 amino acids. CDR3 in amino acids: CAAVGMNTEAFF. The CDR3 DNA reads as TGTGCGGCCGTGGGCATGAACACTGAAGCTTTCTTT.

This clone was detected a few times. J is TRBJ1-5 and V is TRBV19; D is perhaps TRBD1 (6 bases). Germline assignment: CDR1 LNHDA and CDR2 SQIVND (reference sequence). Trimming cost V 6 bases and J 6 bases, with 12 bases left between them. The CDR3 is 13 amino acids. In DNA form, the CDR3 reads TGTGCCAGTAGCTCACAGGGAGGTCAGCCCCAGCATTTT. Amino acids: CASSSQGGQPQHF.

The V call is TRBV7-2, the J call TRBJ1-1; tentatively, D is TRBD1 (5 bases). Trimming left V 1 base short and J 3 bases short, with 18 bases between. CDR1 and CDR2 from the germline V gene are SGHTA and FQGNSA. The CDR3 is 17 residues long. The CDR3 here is CASSLDSGAGRDTEAFF. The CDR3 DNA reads TGTGCCAGCAGCTTAGATTCGGGTGCAGGGCGGGACACTGAAGCTTTCTTT.

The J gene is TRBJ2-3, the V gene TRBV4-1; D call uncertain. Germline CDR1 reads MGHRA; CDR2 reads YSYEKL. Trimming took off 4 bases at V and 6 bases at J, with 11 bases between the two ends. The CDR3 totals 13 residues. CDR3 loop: CASSPLLGDTQYF. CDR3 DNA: TGCGCCAGCAGCCCTCTACTGGGGGATACGCAGTATTTT.

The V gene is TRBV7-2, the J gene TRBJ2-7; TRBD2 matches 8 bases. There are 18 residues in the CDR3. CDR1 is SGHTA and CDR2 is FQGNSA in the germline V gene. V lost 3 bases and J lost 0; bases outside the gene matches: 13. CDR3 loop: CASSFATGAGAHSYEQYF. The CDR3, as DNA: TGTGCCAGCAGCTTCGCCACGGGAGCGGGAGCCCACTCCTACGAGCAGTACTTC. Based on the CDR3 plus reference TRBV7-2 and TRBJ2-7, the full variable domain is GAGVSQSPSNKVTEKGKDVELRCDPISGHTALYWYRQSLGQGLEFLIYFQGNSAPDKSGLPSDRFSAERTGGSVSTLTIQRTQQEDSAVYLCASSFATGAGAHSYEQYFGPGTRLTVT.

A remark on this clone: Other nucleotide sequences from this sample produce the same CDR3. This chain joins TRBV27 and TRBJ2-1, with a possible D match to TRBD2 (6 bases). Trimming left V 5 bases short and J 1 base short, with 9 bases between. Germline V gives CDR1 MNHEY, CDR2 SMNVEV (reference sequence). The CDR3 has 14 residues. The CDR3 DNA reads TGTGCCAGCAGTGGGGGGTATTCCTACAATGAGCAGTTCTTC. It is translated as CASSGGYSYNEQFF.

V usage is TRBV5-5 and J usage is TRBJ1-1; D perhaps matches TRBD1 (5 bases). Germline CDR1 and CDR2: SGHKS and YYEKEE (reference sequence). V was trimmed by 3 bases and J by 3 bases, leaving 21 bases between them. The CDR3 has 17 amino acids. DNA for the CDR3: TGTGCCAGCAGCTCCCTTGGGGGGATTGTGTTGGACACTGAAGCTTTCTTT. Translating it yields CASSSLGGIVLDTEAFF.

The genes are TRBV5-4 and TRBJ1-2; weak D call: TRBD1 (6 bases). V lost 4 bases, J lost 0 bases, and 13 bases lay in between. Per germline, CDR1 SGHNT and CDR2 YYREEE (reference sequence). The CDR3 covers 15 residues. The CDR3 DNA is TGTGCCAGCAGCCACGACAGGACTTCTAACTATGGCTACACCTTC. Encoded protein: CASSHDRTSNYGYTF.

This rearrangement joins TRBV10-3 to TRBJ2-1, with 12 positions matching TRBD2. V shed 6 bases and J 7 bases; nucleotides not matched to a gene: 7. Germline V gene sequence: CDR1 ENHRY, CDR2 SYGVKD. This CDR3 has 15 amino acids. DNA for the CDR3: TGTGCCATCAGCCAGACTAGCGGGAGCGGTAATGAGCAGTTCTTC. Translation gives CAISQTSGSGNEQFF.